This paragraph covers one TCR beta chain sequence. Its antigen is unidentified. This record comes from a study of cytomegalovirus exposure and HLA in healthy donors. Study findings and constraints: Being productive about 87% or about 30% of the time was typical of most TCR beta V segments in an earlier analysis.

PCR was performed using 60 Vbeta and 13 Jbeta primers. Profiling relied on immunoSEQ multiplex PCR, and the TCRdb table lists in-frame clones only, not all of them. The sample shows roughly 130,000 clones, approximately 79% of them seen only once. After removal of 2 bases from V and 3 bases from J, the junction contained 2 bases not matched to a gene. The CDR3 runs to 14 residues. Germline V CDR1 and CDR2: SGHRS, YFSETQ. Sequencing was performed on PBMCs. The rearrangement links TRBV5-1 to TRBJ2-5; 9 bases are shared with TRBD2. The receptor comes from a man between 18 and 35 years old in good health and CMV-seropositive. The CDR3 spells CASSFLAGEETQYF. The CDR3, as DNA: TGCGCCAGCAGCTTTTTAGCGGGAGAAGAGACCCAGTACTTC.